One T cell receptor beta chain is described in this entry. This sample is drawn from a study of blood T cell repertoires in COVID-19. About the study: The United States, Italy and Spain were the sources of the acute and convalescent COVID-19 samples. Sources were T cells, B-cell-depleted T cells, or PBMCs; the material itself was cDNA or gDNA.

The junction had 10 bases not matched to a gene; V was cut back by 5 bases and J by 3 bases. Germline V gene lookup returns CDR1 SGHTA and CDR2 FQGNSA. The CDR3 has 16 amino acids. Using immunoSEQ multiplex PCR, the repertoire was profiled, and TCRdb retains in-frame clones only, with some absent. This repertoire shows roughly 250,000 clones, about 88% found once; its top ten account for under 2.5%. V gene TRBV7-2 combines with J gene TRBJ1-5, with TRBD1 matching 7 bases. The TCR comes from a middle-aged woman who had recovered from COVID-19. Sequences were obtained from peripheral blood. CDR3 DNA sequence: TGTGCCAGCAGCCAACAACCTGGGACAGTCAATCAGCCCCAGCATTTT. It codes for CASSQQPGTVNQPQHF.